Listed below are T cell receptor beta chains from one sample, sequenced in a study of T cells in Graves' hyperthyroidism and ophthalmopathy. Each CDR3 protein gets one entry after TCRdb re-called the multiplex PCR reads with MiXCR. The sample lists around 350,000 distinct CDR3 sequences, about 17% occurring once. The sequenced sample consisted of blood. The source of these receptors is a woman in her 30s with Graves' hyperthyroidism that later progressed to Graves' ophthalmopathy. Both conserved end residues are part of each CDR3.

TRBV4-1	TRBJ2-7	CASSQGGTYINGLYEQYF
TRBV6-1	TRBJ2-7	CASSDSPGAYEQYF
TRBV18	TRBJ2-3	CASSPTSGVSDTQYF
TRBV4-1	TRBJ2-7	CASSQGIFLYEQYF
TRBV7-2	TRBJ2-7	CASSLGLAVYEQYF
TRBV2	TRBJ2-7	CASRWDQQVGYEQYF
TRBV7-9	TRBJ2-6	CASSFTQGAGGANVLTF
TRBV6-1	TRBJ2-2	CASRSKIEGMGDTGELFF
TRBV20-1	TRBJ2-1	CSADRDRSYNEQFF
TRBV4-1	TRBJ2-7	CASSQVIDSYEQYF
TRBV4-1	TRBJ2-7	CASSQDASALFEQYF
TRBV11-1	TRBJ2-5	CASSFEGGAETQYF
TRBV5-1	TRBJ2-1	CASSLTSGPDEQFF
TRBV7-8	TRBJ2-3	CASSSGTVGSTQYF